This entry describes one T cell receptor beta chain. The CDR3 spans 14 residues. V was shortened by 8 bases and J by 0 bases, with 12 bases between the two germline ends. From germline, CDR1 is MDHEN and CDR2 SYDVKM. Authors' analysis steps: Amplifying reference gene primers gave estimates of nucleated cell counts. Sequencing used immunoSEQ multiplex PCR; TCRdb keeps in-frame clones, though not all of them. V and J calls and clone size are as listed in that table; D and trimming were resolved from the DNA. Found here are some 240,000 clones, 89% of them singletons; the top ten hold roughly 4.5%. These data belong to a study of blood T cell repertoires in COVID-19. Overall study: The origin of the acute and convalescent COVID-19 samples was the United States, Italy and Spain.

The chain uses TRBV28 and TRBJ2-3, with TRBD2 as a possible D gene (6 bases). The sample consisted of peripheral blood. The sequence was obtained from a woman in her 40s who had recovered from COVID-19. CDR3 in amino acids: CASLRGASTDTQYF. Written as DNA, the CDR3 is TGTGCCAGCTTGCGGGGTGCTAGCACAGATACGCAGTATTTT. Full variable domain (rest looked up from reference TRBV28 and TRBJ2-3): DVKVTQSSRYLVKRTGEKVFLECVQDMDHENMFWYRQDPGLGLRLIYFSYDVKMKEKGDIPEGYSVSREKKERFSLILESASTNQTSMYLCASLRGASTDTQYFGPGTRLTVL.